This T cell receptor (beta chain) was found in a study of T cell repertoires in cytomegalovirus infection. Study-level information: Indications of both CMV infection and matching HLA type were provided by public TCR beta signatures. Notes on the study in general: HLA-C-restricted, CMV-specific TCR beta clonotypes were dominant ex vivo. The cumulative frequency of public TCR beta families identified carriers of CMV plus the relevant HLA.

There are 20 residues in the CDR3. CDR1 is LNHNV and CDR2 is YYDKDF in the germline V gene (reference sequence). Trimming cost V 1 base and J 3 bases; bases outside gene matches: 19. Each CDR3 protein gets one entry after TCRdb re-called the reads with MiXCR. The sample yields roughly 730,000 distinct CDR3 sequences, approximately 33% seen once. As for this clonotype: The target antigen is unknown.

The source of this sequence is a human donor in good health (CMV status not recorded). Some clones in this sample may be carry-over from other donors' samples. Sequenced here: cultured PBMCs, sampled from culture after CMV antigen stimulation. The rearrangement joins TRBV15 to TRBJ2-5; 8 bases agree with TRBD1. CDR3 DNA sequence: TGTGCCACCAGCAGAGGACCTTTGGCGGACAGGGCCCTGGGGAAAGAGACCCAGTACTTC. This codes for CATSRGPLADRALGKETQYF.